The 27 T cell receptor beta chains in this list originate from one sample, sequenced in a study of T cells in Graves' hyperthyroidism and ophthalmopathy. Researchers took RNA transcripts and amplified the TCR beta CDR3 regions from them. The primer set for the first-round RT-PCR of the TCR CDR3 was HTBI. TCRdb reprocessed the multiplex PCR reads via MiXCR and lists one record per CDR3 protein. In the table there are tens of thousands of distinct CDR3 sequences, around 50% of which are singletons. Sample: blood. These receptors were taken from a woman in her 50s with Graves' hyperthyroidism that later progressed to Graves' ophthalmopathy.

This clonotype was seen at least ten times. This sequence joins TRBV5-1 and TRBJ2-7; D perhaps matches TRBD1 (6 bases). The CDR3 length is 17 residues. The germline gives CDR1 SGHRS, CDR2 YFSETQ. With 3 bases removed from V and 6 bases from J, the gap between germline ends came to 25 bases. As DNA, the CDR3 is TGCGCCAGCAGCTATTCGACCGAAAACCGGGACAACGGCGAGCAGTACTTC. Translation: CASSYSTENRDNGEQYF.

This clonotype has more than one count but fewer than ten. The gene calls are TRBV20-1 and TRBJ2-5; D gene ambiguous. CDR1 is DFQATT, CDR2 SNEGSKA, per germline (reference sequence). The CDR3 spans 13 residues. Deletions cut 0 bases from V and 5 bases from J, with 10 bases between. The CDR3 region is CSARDWDRETQYF. The DNA of the CDR3 is TGCAGTGCTAGAGACTGGGATAGGGAGACCCAGTACTTC.

The gene calls are TRBV7-3 and TRBJ2-1, with 7 nucleotides matching TRBD2. The CDR3 loop spans 16 amino acids. Per germline, CDR1 SGHTA and CDR2 FQGTGA. V dropped 2 bases and J dropped 5; count of bases not matched to a gene: 9. The CDR3 nucleotides read TGTGCCAGCAGCTTAGGGCGGGCTAGCGGCAACAATGAGCAGTTCTTC. Translated, it gives CASSLGRASGNNEQFF.

At least ten counts were recorded for this clonotype. This sequence joins TRBV20-1 and TRBJ1-4, with D tentatively TRBD1 (5 bases). The germline V and J ends were trimmed by 1 base and 4 bases, with 7 bases remaining between them. The germline gives CDR1 DFQATT, CDR2 SNEGSKA (reference sequence). This CDR3 region has 13 residues. The CDR3 reads CSARGQGNEKLFF. Here the CDR3 DNA reads TGCAGTGCTAGAGGCCAGGGTAATGAAAAACTGTTTTTT.

The V gene is TRBV9, the J gene TRBJ2-7; D possibly corresponds to TRBD1 (6 bases). There are 14 residues in the CDR3. Deletions cut 3 bases from V and 5 bases from J, with 15 bases between. Germline V lookup: CDR1 SGDLS, CDR2 YYNGEE. CDR3 nucleotide sequence: TGTGCCAGCAGCGCAACAGGGCCCCTCAACGAGCAGTACTTC. Its protein product is CASSATGPLNEQYF. The entire variable domain, with the rest obtained from reference TRBV9 and TRBJ2-7, is as follows: DSGVTQTPKHLITATGQRVTLRCSPRSGDLSVYWYQQSLDQGLQFLIQYYNGEERAKGNILERFSAQQFPDLHSELNLSSLELGDSALYFCASSATGPLNEQYFGPGTRLTVT.

In this sample, this clonotype turned up many times. CDR3 nucleotides: TGCGCCAGCAGCGCCGACCCCTCATTTAAGCGGGCCTACTACGAGCAGTACTTC. Amino acids: CASSADPSFKRAYYEQYF. This sequence joins TRBV5-1 and TRBJ2-7; D may be TRBD2 (6 bases). This CDR3 comprises 18 residues. Germline values: CDR1 SGHRS, CDR2 YFSETQ. Trimming stripped 4 bases from V and 3 bases from J, with 26 bases between.

This clonotype came up once. The V gene is TRBV12-3 or TRBV12-4, the J gene TRBJ1-5; D uncertain. This CDR3 comprises 17 residues. Trimming cost V 4 bases and J 3 bases, with 19 bases left between them. CDR3 loop: CASSSSWIGLNNQPQHF. The CDR3 DNA follows: TGTGCCAGCAGTTCCTCGTGGATAGGACTGAACAATCAGCCCCAGCATTTT.

In its sample, this clonotype was seen many times. The rearrangement uses TRBV6-6 and TRBJ2-7; the D gene could be TRBD1 or TRBD2 (5 bases each). Germline lookup yields CDR1 MNHNY and CDR2 SVGAGI (reference sequence). This CDR3 spans 13 amino acids. Deletions cut 5 bases from V and 0 bases from J, with 8 bases between. Here the CDR3 reads CASSRDGSYEQYF. The CDR3 region has the DNA TGTGCCAGCAGTAGGGACGGCTCCTACGAGCAGTACTTC.

This clonotype has ten or more counts. Since a much larger clone is just one base distant, this may be a read error. Here the CDR3 omits its conserved ending phenylalanine or tryptophan, so a read error is the likely source. The chain joins TRBV7-9 to TRBJ1-1; D is ambiguous. Germline CDR1 and CDR2: SEHNR and FQNEAQ (reference sequence). V lost 1 base, J lost 1 base, and 22 bases lay in between. This CDR3 has 19 amino acids. CDR3 sequence reads: CASSLVNRLTTQANTEAFL. DNA for the CDR3: TGTGCCAGCAGCTTAGTCAATAGGTTGACTACGCAGGCGAACACTGAAGCTTTCCTT.

The V and J genes are TRBV20-1 and TRBJ2-7; 11 bases are shared with TRBD2. Germline V gives CDR1 DFQATT, CDR2 SNEGSKA (reference sequence). This CDR3 contains 13 residues. The junction had 6 bases not matched to a gene; V was cut back by 6 bases and J by 5 bases. CDR3 in amino acids: CSAGTSGRNEQYF. The CDR3, as DNA: TGCAGTGCAGGGACTAGCGGCAGGAACGAGCAGTACTTC.

The V and J genes are TRBV7-9 and TRBJ2-7; 8 positions match TRBD2. The CDR3 spans 15 residues. Losses at the gene ends were 1 base for V and 3 bases for J; bases not matched to a gene: 5. Germline lookup yields CDR1 SEHNR and CDR2 FQNEAQ (reference sequence). As DNA, the CDR3 is TGTGCCAGCAGCTTAGGCGGGAGGACTGACTACGAGCAGTACTTC. Translating gives CASSLGGRTDYEQYF.

This clonotype was recorded many times. One end of the junction varies from germline; a read error may be responsible. In DNA form, the CDR3 reads TGTGCCAGCAAAACATTATACCGAGGGGGCTCCGACGAGCAGTACTTC. Translation gives CASKTLYRGGSDEQYF. The chain employs TRBV6-2 or TRBV6-3 and TRBJ2-7; 7 bases are a match to TRBD1. This CDR3 region has 16 residues. Germline CDR1 reads MNHEY; CDR2 reads SVGEGT.

For this clonotype: A junction boundary mismatches the germline segment, possibly from a read error. The chain couples TRBV5-1 to TRBJ1-2; no clear D gene. CDR1 SGHRS and CDR2 YFSETQ come from the germline V gene. The CDR3 consists of 13 residues. CDR3 sequence reads: CASRLDQVYGYTF. DNA of the CDR3: TGCGCCAGCAGGTTGGACCAGGTCTATGGCTACACCTTT.

CDR3 sequence reads: CASTQGDNSPLHF. The CDR3 nucleotides read TGTGCCAGCACGCAGGGGGACAATTCACCCCTCCACTTT. The chain employs TRBV6-4 and TRBJ1-6, with 7 bases matching TRBD1. Germline V gene sequence: CDR1 MRHNA, CDR2 SNTAGT. V lost 7 bases to trimming and J lost 7 bases; unmatched junction nucleotides: 4. CDR3 length equals 13 residues.

The V and J genes are TRBV2 and TRBJ2-1; 9 bases are a match to TRBD2. The CDR3 is 14 residues long. CDR1 SNHLY and CDR2 FYNNEI come from the germline V gene. Trimming at V came to 6 bases and at J to 10 bases, leaving 10 bases not matched to a gene. The CDR3 region has the DNA TGTGCCAGCAGACCTGGGACTAGCTACGGGGAGCAGTTCTTC. Encoded protein: CASRPGTSYGEQFF.

This clonotype was detected only once. The chain has TRBV29-1 and TRBJ2-5; D not resolved. V dropped 4 bases and J dropped 2 bases, with 5 bases sitting between them. CDR1 and CDR2 (germline): SQVTM, ANQGSEA. This CDR3 has 11 residues. The CDR3 protein is CSVGLQETQYF. The DNA for the CDR3 is TGCAGCGTTGGCCTTCAAGAGACCCAGTACTTC.

The CDR3 DNA reads as TGCGCCAGCAGCTTTGTCCCAGGTAGAAATGAGCAGTTCTTC. Translated: CASSFVPGRNEQFF. The V gene is TRBV5-1, the J gene TRBJ2-1; no reliable D call. This CDR3 region has 14 residues. Germline-derived CDR1 and CDR2 are SGHRS and YFSETQ. Trimming took off 2 bases at V and 7 bases at J, with 13 bases between the two ends.

In this sample, this clonotype is medium-sized. The gene calls are TRBV24-1 and TRBJ1-1, with D possibly matching TRBD1 (5 bases). From germline, CDR1 is KGHDR and CDR2 SFDVKD. This CDR3 region has 13 residues. Between the trimmed V and J ends, which lost 9 bases and 3 bases, there was a span of 13 bases. The CDR3 protein is CATSGQGDTEAFF. The DNA of the CDR3 is TGTGCCACCTCGGGGCAGGGTGACACTGAAGCTTTCTTT.

The chain recombines TRBV4-3 with TRBJ2-1, with 13 bases identical to TRBD2. CDR1 and CDR2 (germline): LGHNA, YSLEER. There are 19 residues in the CDR3. The junction had 5 bases not matched to a gene; V was cut back by 0 bases and J by 0 bases. The CDR3 DNA reads TGCGCCAGCAGCCAAGAGAGTGGACTAGCGGGAGCCTCCTACAATGAGCAGTTCTTC. Its translation is CASSQESGLAGASYNEQFF.

The chain links TRBV12-3 or TRBV12-4 to TRBJ2-5; TRBD2 is a possible D gene (6 bases). CDR3 length: 15 residues. Trimming took off 6 bases at V and 5 bases at J, with 19 bases between the two ends. The CDR3 sequence: CASSQISGGGETQYF. The DNA for the CDR3 is TGTGCCAGCAGCCAGATAAGCGGAGGAGGGGAGACCCAGTACTTC.

This clonotype occurred many times. The chain uses TRBV11-2 and TRBJ2-7; 9 positions agree with TRBD1. The length of the CDR3 is 14 residues. Germline CDR1 SGHAT, CDR2 FQNNGV. J was trimmed by 2 bases and V by 9 bases; bases with no gene match: 8. The CDR3 sequence is CASQNRGLTYEQYF. In DNA form, the CDR3 reads TGTGCCAGTCAAAACAGGGGGCTGACCTACGAGCAGTACTTC.

This sequence joins TRBV29-1 and TRBJ2-1; possibly TRBD2 for D (5 bases). The CDR3 consists of 13 residues. Germline V gives CDR1 SQVTM, CDR2 ANQGSEA. The V end lost 6 bases, the J end lost 1 base, and 10 bases lay between the germline ends. CDR3 sequence: CSVNGVSYNEQFF. Here the CDR3 DNA reads TGCAGCGTAAACGGGGTGTCCTACAATGAGCAGTTCTTC.

This clonotype appeared a single time. The chain couples TRBV2 to TRBJ1-2; 9 bases are a match to TRBD1. The CDR3 loop spans 11 amino acids. The germline V gene encodes CDR1 SNHLY and CDR2 FYNNEI. V was pared by 4 bases and J by 11 bases, with 2 bases of the junction left unmatched. DNA of the CDR3: TGTGCCAGCAGTGGGGGACAGGGATACACCTTC. This encodes CASSGGQGYTF.

With regard to this clonotype: The germline gene is not matched at one end of the junction; a read error may be the cause. This sequence joins TRBV2 and TRBJ1-1; D perhaps matches TRBD1 (5 bases). Germline CDR1 is SNHLY and CDR2 is FYNNEI. The CDR3 is made up of 14 amino acids. CDR3 loop: CASSGGRGYTGAFF. CDR3 coding DNA: TGTGCCAGCAGTGGGGGACGGGGATACACTGGAGCTTTCTTT.

In this sample, this clonotype turned up many times. J is TRBJ1-1 and V is TRBV10-3, with D uncertain. CDR1 and CDR2 from the germline V gene are ENHRY and SYGVKD. V shed 6 bases and J shed 3 bases, with 11 bases lying between them. This CDR3 region has 13 residues. The CDR3 DNA reads TGTGCCATCAGAGATCAAGATTACACTGAAGCTTTCTTT. Protein product: CAIRDQDYTEAFF.

Within the sample, this clonotype is medium-sized (0.01 to 0.1%). This chain uses TRBV24-1 with TRBJ2-1; TRBD1 might be the D (5 bases). The CDR3 spans 14 residues. Trimming removed 3 bases at V and 7 bases at J, with 12 bases between. Germline V gene data show CDR1 as KGHDR and CDR2 as SFDVKD. The CDR3 region is CATSDRQIDNEQFF. In nucleotides, the CDR3 is TGTGCCACCAGTGATCGACAGATTGATAATGAGCAGTTCTTC.

This clonotype is categorized as medium-sized (0.01 to 0.1%). The rearrangement links TRBV20-1 to TRBJ1-2; D unclear. Germline V gene lookup returns CDR1 DFQATT and CDR2 SNEGSKA (reference sequence). The CDR3 is 11 residues long. The V end lost 1 base, the J end lost 5 bases, and 5 bases lay between the germline ends. The CDR3 region is CSARVTYGYTF. The CDR3 DNA sequence: TGCAGTGCTAGAGTGACGTATGGCTACACCTTC.